This TCR beta chain derives from a study of CD8 T cells in Susac syndrome. Random hexamers were used to reverse transcribe roughly 0.45 to 1 ug of RNA. Across 54 Vbeta and 13 Jbeta, TCR beta CDR3 was amplified with immunoSEQ multiplex PCR. TCRdb reprocessed the immunoSEQ multiplex PCR reads with MiXCR, giving one entry per CDR3 protein. This repertoire shows about 200,000 distinct CDR3 sequences, 95% found once; its top ten account for 0.095% to 0.12%. CDR1 is KGHDR, CDR2 SFDVKD, per germline. This CDR3 is built from 15 residues. V was pared by 4 bases and J by 5 bases, with 5 bases of the junction left unmatched. Sequencing of TCR beta drew on CD8+ and CD4+ T cells from blood. The healthy controls were matched to patients by age and sex. Both CD4+ and CD8+ T cells were negatively isolated, and TEMRA cells underwent FACS enrichment.

The gene calls are TRBV24-1 and TRBJ2-5, with 11 bases lining up with TRBD1. This sequence was found in a human donor in good health. The sequenced sample was CD4+ T cells from PBMCs. Here the CDR3 reads CATSEGQGAVETQYF. The CDR3 coding sequence is TGTGCCACCAGTGAAGGACAGGGGGCTGTCGAGACCCAGTACTTC.